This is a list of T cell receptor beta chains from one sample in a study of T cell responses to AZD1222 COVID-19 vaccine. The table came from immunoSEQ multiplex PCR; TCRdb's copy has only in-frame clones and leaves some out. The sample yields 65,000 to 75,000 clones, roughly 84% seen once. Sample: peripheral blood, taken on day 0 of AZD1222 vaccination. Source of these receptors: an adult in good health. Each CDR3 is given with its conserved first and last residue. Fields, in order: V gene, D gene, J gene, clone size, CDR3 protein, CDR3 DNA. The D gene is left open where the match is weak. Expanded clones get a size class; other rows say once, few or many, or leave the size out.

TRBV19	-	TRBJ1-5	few	CASSIGGTENQPQHF	TGTGCCAGTAGTATAGGAGGGACGGAGAATCAGCCCCAGCATTTT
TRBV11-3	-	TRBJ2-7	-	CASSPAAGPNAYEQYF	TGTGCCAGCAGCCCTGCGGCGGGACCGAACGCCTACGAGCAGTACTTC
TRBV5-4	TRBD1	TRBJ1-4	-	CASSGGTGKTEKLFF	TGTGCCAGCAGCGGGGGGACAGGGAAAACTGAAAAACTGTTTTTT
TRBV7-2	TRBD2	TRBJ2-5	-	CASSSRLAGETQYF	TGTGCCAGCAGCTCACGACTAGCTGGAGAGACCCAGTACTTC
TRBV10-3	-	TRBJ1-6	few	CAISLTSGFTNSPLHF	TGTGCCATCAGCCTAACCTCAGGGTTCACTAATTCACCCCTCCACTTT
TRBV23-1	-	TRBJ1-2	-	CASSQTEGREGYTF	TGCGCCAGCAGTCAAACGGAGGGGCGCGAAGGCTACACCTTC
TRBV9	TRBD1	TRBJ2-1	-	CASSVGTGLNEQFF	TGTGCCAGCAGCGTCGGGACAGGGCTCAATGAGCAGTTCTTC
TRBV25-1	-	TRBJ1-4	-	CASSEPGRGATNEKLFF	TGTGCCAGCAGTGAGCCGGGACGGGGAGCAACTAATGAAAAACTGTTTTTT
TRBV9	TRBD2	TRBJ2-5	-	CASSSTGTSQETQYF	TGTGCCAGCAGCTCGACCGGGACTAGCCAAGAGACCCAGTACTTC
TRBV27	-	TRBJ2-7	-	CASSSLGWVGQYEQYF	TGTGCCAGCAGCTCCCTTGGTTGGGTGGGCCAATACGAGCAGTACTTC
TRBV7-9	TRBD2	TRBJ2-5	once	CASSWLAGGPPYQETQYF	TGTGCCAGCAGCTGGCTAGCGGGAGGGCCTCCGTACCAAGAGACCCAGTACTTC
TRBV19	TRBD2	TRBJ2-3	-	CASSYLTSAQYF	TGTGCCAGTAGCTATCTGACTAGCGCGCAGTATTTT
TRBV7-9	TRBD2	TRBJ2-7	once	CASTPDWASGSYEQYF	TGTGCCAGCACCCCTGATTGGGCTAGCGGGTCCTACGAGCAGTACTTC
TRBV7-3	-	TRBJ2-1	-	CASSHYNEQFF	TGTGCCAGCAGCCATTACAATGAGCAGTTCTTC
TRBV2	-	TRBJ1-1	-	CASRPYSGTEAFF	TGTGCCAGCAGACCCTACAGTGGCACTGAAGCTTTCTTT